This T cell receptor beta chain was found in a study of T cells after yellow fever vaccination (dated by TCRdb to about 2019). Context from the whole study: The SMART-Seq v4 Ultra Low Input RNA kit was used to prepare libraries from fractions with low cell numbers. Bulk TCR alpha and beta repertoires were sequenced longitudinally to track T-cell clones before and after primary and booster YFV17D yellow fever vaccination. Two healthy male donors, one aged 18 to 30 and one aged 30 to 40 years, made up the cohort. Blood samples were taken at several timepoints before and after primary and secondary immunization, and bulk PBMC replicates and cell subsets were isolated. Findings and caveats that apply to the study as a whole: A small fraction of clonotypes showed up in both the CD4 and CD8 compartments, probably as a result of convergent recombination. Computational filtering was needed because FACS-sorted repertoires could contain abundant contaminating clonotypes from the bulk population. Most clones expanded after primary vaccination were re-detected after the booster (96% of CD4 and approximately 88% of CD8), suggesting broad memory maintenance. The study included only a couple of donors, which limits how far the findings can be generalized. Compared with the primary T-cell response, the secondary T-cell response was faster but weaker, reaching its peak on day 5 rather than on day 15.

This clonotype was picked up a small number of times. This clone's antigen is unknown. One base away there is no much larger clone; base qualities are not given. According to the study, the label for this sample's treatment or condition signals: live attenuated yellow fever vaccine strain. A standard Ficoll-Paque protocol was used to isolate PBMCs from peripheral blood. Dynabeads CD4 and CD8 positive selection kits were used to isolate the CD4 and CD8 T-cell fractions. TriZol was used to extract RNA from bulk PBMCs, from CD4 and CD8 fractions, and from dextramer-positive and dextramer-negative fractions. There are 16 amino acids in the CDR3, from cysteine to phenylalanine inclusive. Only the CDR3 DNA stays, 48 bases, in frame from base 1. The germline V and J ends show losses of 6 bases and 0 bases respectively, and no gene match explains 7 bases of the junction. The CDR1 and CDR2 encoded by the germline V gene are MNHEY and SVGAGI.

TCRdb lists the instrument as Illumina NovaSeq 6000. TCR cDNA was synthesized by 5'RACE template switching, which introduced a universal primer site and unique molecular identifiers. Priming of cDNA synthesis was performed from both the TCR alpha and TCR beta constant segments. Two PCR steps were used to amplify libraries, with sample barcodes and sequencing adapters being added in the second step. Sequencing of libraries was performed on Illumina HiSeq 2500 (2x100 bp) or NovaSeq (2x150 bp). On the authors' methods: MIGEC was used to demultiplex reads and collapse the reads into UMI consensus sequences, and MiXCR was used for V(D)J alignment. Vaccine-responding clonotypes were defined with edgeR using replicate PBMC samples, requiring FDR below 0.01 and a log2 fold change above 5 up to day 15. Each bulk clonotype received a CD4 or CD8 identity based on whether the sequenced CD4 or CD8 repertoire contained that clonotype at higher abundance. TCRdb applied fastp at Q25 and MiXCR to the public reads, then kept only in-frame beta chains. One record per CDR3 amino acid sequence lists the most common genes and DNA. TCRdb's processing, not the authors', yielded these V and J calls. Counted in this sample were some 200,000 distinct CDR3 sequences; under 3.5% of them appeared once. The top ten clones comprise about 3.3% of the sample.

This receptor was taken from a man aged 18 to 30 who received the YFV17D yellow fever vaccine. The material was CD4+ T cells sorted from PBMCs, obtained 10 days after the yellow fever booster vaccination. The rearranged segments are TRBV6-5 and TRBJ2-1; 8 junctional bases match TRBD2. The sequenced DNA is TGTGCCAGCAGCCAACTAGCGGACAGCTCCTACAATGAGCAGTTCTTC. The resulting protein is CASSQLADSSYNEQFF.